A single sample gave rise to the 27 T cell receptor beta chains below, sequenced in a study of cytotoxic CD8 clonotypes in ibrutinib-treated CLL. The assay was immunoSEQ multiplex PCR, and TCRdb's table has in-frame clones only and misses some. The sample records 150,000 to 200,000 clones, around nine tenths being singletons. The sample in question was PBMCs, obtained at disease progression, from a patient treated with ibrutinib. The receptors originated from a human donor with chronic lymphocytic leukemia.

The J gene is TRBJ2-2, the V gene TRBV7-6; D uncertain. Trimming took 3 bases from V and 1 from J, leaving 6 bases between them. The CDR3 is made up of 14 amino acids. The germline gives CDR1 SGHVS, CDR2 FNYEAQ. DNA of the CDR3: TGTGCCAGCAGCTTTGTCCGGAACACCGGGGAGCTGTTTTTT. Protein sequence: CASSFVRNTGELFF. The variable domain in full, with the rest retrieved from reference TRBV7-6 and TRBJ2-2, is GAGVSQSPRYKVTKRGQDVALRCDPISGHVSLYWYRQALGQGPEFLTYFNYEAQQDKSGLPNDRFSAERPEGSISTLTIQRTEQRDSAMYRCASSFVRNTGELFFGEGSRLTVL.

The chain uses TRBV30 and TRBJ1-2; weak D call: TRBD1 (6 bases). Trimming shortened V by 7 bases and J by 3 bases, and 27 bases separated the two germline ends. The germline V gene has CDR1 GTSNPN and CDR2 SVGIG (reference sequence). The CDR3 is made up of 17 amino acids. CDR3 DNA sequence: TGTGCCTTCGCTACGCGGGGAAGCGGGGGGGCGGACTATGGCTACACCTTC. It yields the protein CAFATRGSGGADYGYTF.

The V gene is TRBV10-2, the J gene TRBJ2-2, with D possibly being TRBD2 (6 bases). Trimming shortened V by 2 bases and J by 8 bases, and 12 bases separated the two germline ends. There are 14 residues in the CDR3. Germline CDR1 is WSHSY and CDR2 is SAAADI. CDR3 loop: CASSELAIGGELFF. The CDR3 bases are TGCGCCAGCAGTGAGCTAGCGATCGGGGGGGAGCTGTTTTTT.

The V and J genes are TRBV5-5 and TRBJ2-7; D is ambiguous. V was cut by 0 bases and J by 6 bases, with 4 bases left in between. Germline V gene lookup returns CDR1 SGHKS and CDR2 YYEKEE (reference sequence). This CDR3 is 11 amino acids long. In nucleotides, the CDR3 is TGTGCCAGCAGCTTGGTTTTCGAGCAGTACTTC. Amino acids: CASSLVFEQYF.

This clone was observed once. The chain joins TRBV7-2 to TRBJ2-3; D may correspond to TRBD1 or TRBD2 (6 bases each). The length of the CDR3 is 19 residues. Germline V lookup: CDR1 SGHTA, CDR2 FQGNSA. Trimming took 4 bases from V and 0 from J, leaving 23 bases between them. The CDR3: CASSYRPLEGGPSTDTQYF. Here the CDR3 DNA reads TGTGCCAGCAGCTACCGGCCATTGGAGGGGGGACCGAGCACAGATACGCAGTATTTT.

The gene calls are TRBV7-6 and TRBJ1-1; 8 bases agree with TRBD1. The ends lost 5 bases at V and 2 bases at J; junction bases unmatched: 16. Germline lookup yields CDR1 SGHVS and CDR2 FNYEAQ. The CDR3 is made up of 18 amino acids. The DNA for the CDR3 is TGTGCCAGCAGCGATTTCCTCAACCAGGGGGCCTTTAACACTGAAGCTTTCTTT. This codes for CASSDFLNQGAFNTEAFF.

The V call is TRBV27, the J call TRBJ2-3; the D is unclear. V shed 1 base and J shed 6 bases, with 8 bases lying between them. This CDR3 region has 13 residues. CDR1 is MNHEY and CDR2 is SMNVEV in the germline V gene (reference sequence). The CDR3 nucleotides are TGTGCCAGCAGTTTATTCTTGGGGGATACGCAGTATTTT. Translating gives CASSLFLGDTQYF.

The sample holds one count of this clone. The chain has TRBV6-5 and TRBJ1-2; 8 nucleotides agree with TRBD1. J lost 4 bases, V lost 6 bases, and 7 bases had no gene match. The CDR3 loop spans 14 amino acids. Germline V gene lookup returns CDR1 MNHEY and CDR2 SVGAGI. CDR3 protein: CASSLRQGSYGYTF. As DNA, the CDR3 is TGTGCCAGCAGCCTTCGACAGGGGAGCTATGGCTACACCTTC.

This clone was counted once. A read error may account for a junction end that differs from germline. The rearrangement uses TRBV28 and TRBJ2-7, with a possible D match to TRBD1 (6 bases). CDR1 is MDHEN and CDR2 is SYDVKM in the germline V gene. The CDR3 is 16 amino acids. CDR3 bases: TGTGCCAACAGTGCGTCAAGGCAGGGGAAGTCCTACGAGCAGTACTTC. Residues: CANSASRQGKSYEQYF.

This rearrangement joins TRBV9 to TRBJ2-6, with D maybe TRBD2 (5 bases). Germline V gene data show CDR1 as SGDLS and CDR2 as YYNGEE. The CDR3 spans 15 residues. Trimming left V 4 bases short and J 0 bases short, with 8 bases between. In DNA, the CDR3 is TGTGCCAGCAGCCCTAGCAGCTCTGGGGCCAACGTCCTGACTTTC. It yields the protein CASSPSSSGANVLTF.

This chain connects TRBV4-1 to TRBJ1-1; D unresolved. The germline CDR1 and CDR2 sequences are MGHRA and YSYEKL. The CDR3 is 13 residues long. Trimming took off 1 base at V and 1 base at J, with 4 bases between the two ends. CDR3 bases: TGCGCCAGCAGCCAAGGGACGAACACTGAAGCTTTCTTT. Translating gives CASSQGTNTEAFF.

The V gene is TRBV30, the J gene TRBJ1-1; TRBD1 matches 9 bases. Unmatched junction bases numbered 8, after V lost 0 bases and J lost 3 bases. CDR1 GTSNPN and CDR2 SVGIG come from the germline V gene (reference sequence). The CDR3 totals 16 residues. The CDR3 loop is CAWSVVGQGRYTEAFF. The CDR3 DNA sequence: TGTGCCTGGAGTGTAGTTGGACAGGGGAGGTACACTGAAGCTTTCTTT. Combining the CDR3 with reference TRBV30 and TRBJ1-1 gives the whole variable domain SQTIHQWPATLVQPVGSPLSLECTVEGTSNPNLYWYRQAAGRGLQLLFYSVGIGQISSEVPQNLSASRPQDRQFILSSKKLLLSDSGFYLCAWSVVGQGRYTEAFFGQGTRLTVV.

This chain uses TRBV19 with TRBJ1-3, with a weak D call TRBD1 (6 bases). Germline V gene data show CDR1 as LNHDA and CDR2 as SQIVND (reference sequence). V lost 9 bases and J 4 bases, leaving 16 bases between the germline ends. CDR3 size: 14 residues. In DNA form, the CDR3 reads TGTGCCAGCCTACAGGGTACTGCGGGAAACACCATATATTTT. Its protein is CASLQGTAGNTIYF.

The rearrangement uses TRBV19 and TRBJ2-7, with 10 positions matching TRBD2. Trimming at V came to 4 bases and at J to 2 bases, leaving 5 bases not matched to a gene. Germline-derived CDR1 and CDR2 are LNHDA and SQIVND (reference sequence). This CDR3 comprises 15 residues. DNA of the CDR3: TGTGCCAGTAGTACAGCGGGAGGGAGCACCTACGAGCAGTACTTC. Translation gives CASSTAGGSTYEQYF.

This clone was seen once. The chain uses TRBV18 and TRBJ1-1; D gene uncertain. CDR3 length equals 15 residues. The ends were cut back, 2 bases at V and 4 bases at J, with 14 bases in the middle. Germline V gene data show CDR1 as KGHSH and CDR2 as LQKENI. CDR3 amino acids: CASSPEADFSTEAFF. As DNA, the CDR3 is TGTGCCAGCTCACCAGAGGCGGACTTTTCCACTGAAGCTTTCTTT.

The rearrangement joins TRBV19 to TRBJ2-7; TRBD2 matches at 9 bases. The CDR3 totals 14 residues. CDR1 and CDR2 from the germline V gene are LNHDA and SQIVND (reference sequence). With V trimmed by 5 bases and J by 1 base, 3 bases remained unmatched. CDR3 nucleotide sequence: TGTGCCAGTAGTCTAGCGGGGACGTCCTACGAGCAGTACTTC. Amino acid sequence: CASSLAGTSYEQYF.

This chain connects TRBV29-1 to TRBJ2-2, with no clear D. The CDR3 runs 13 residues. Germline V gives CDR1 SQVTM, CDR2 ANQGSEA. Trimming pared 5 bases from V and 1 base from J, leaving 8 bases between. CDR3 DNA: TGCAGCGTTTACCCGGAGAACACCGGGGAGCTGTTTTTT. It yields the protein CSVYPENTGELFF.

The chain recombines TRBV1 with TRBJ2-1; the table's D call of TRBD2 was not tested on the DNA. TRBV1 is a listed pseudogene. The CDR3 length is 20 residues. The CDR3 reads CTSRPTGASGSPLYNNEQFF. CDR3 nucleotides: TGCACCAGCAGACCAACTGGGGCTAGCGGGAGCCCCTTATACAACAATGAGCAGTTCTTC.

This chain joins TRBV7-2 and TRBJ1-1; D possibly corresponds to TRBD1 (6 bases). The CDR3 spans 13 residues. Germline values: CDR1 SGHTA, CDR2 FQGNSA. Trimming took 4 bases from V and 9 from J, leaving 15 bases between them. The CDR3 DNA is TGTGCCAGCAGCTCCGAGTCAGGGGTGAAAGCTTTCTTT. Residues: CASSSESGVKAFF. The complete variable domain, with remaining parts taken from reference TRBV7-2 and TRBJ1-1, reads GAGVSQSPSNKVTEKGKDVELRCDPISGHTALYWYRQSLGQGLEFLIYFQGNSAPDKSGLPSDRFSAERTGGSVSTLTIQRTQQEDSAVYLCASSSESGVKAFFGQGTRLTVV.

The rearrangement links TRBV5-6 to TRBJ2-3, with D perhaps matching TRBD1 or TRBD2 (6 bases each). The CDR3 sequence is 16 residues long. Germline V gene sequence: CDR1 SGHDT, CDR2 YYEEEE. Trimming removed 4 bases from V and 0 bases from J, with 15 bases in between. This CDR3 reads CASSRGTPGSTDTQYF. The CDR3, as DNA: TGTGCCAGCAGCCGGGGGACACCTGGGAGCACAGATACGCAGTATTTT.

This chain links TRBV5-5 with TRBJ1-1; D not certain. CDR1 and CDR2 from the germline V gene are SGHKS and YYEKEE (reference sequence). With 3 bases removed from V and 1 base from J, the gap between germline ends came to 13 bases. This CDR3 has 15 amino acids. CDR3 sequence: CASSWFIGENTEAFF. CDR3 sequence (DNA): TGTGCCAGCAGCTGGTTCATCGGAGAGAACACTGAAGCTTTCTTT.

This rearrangement joins TRBV4-2 to TRBJ2-5; 8 bases agree with TRBD2. The germline V gene encodes CDR1 LGHNA and CDR2 YNFKEQ. V lost 4 bases, J lost 5 bases, and 6 bases stayed unmatched. The CDR3 sequence is 14 residues long. CDR3 protein: CASSRAGEDETQYF. CDR3 nucleotide sequence: TGTGCCAGCAGCCGAGCGGGAGAGGATGAGACCCAGTACTTC.

The J gene is TRBJ2-7, the V gene TRBV7-2; 8 bases align to TRBD2. V gave up 5 bases and J gave up 6 bases; unmatched junction bases: 12. CDR3 size: 15 residues. Per germline, CDR1 SGHTA and CDR2 FQGNSA. CDR3 sequence (DNA): TGTGCCAGCAGCCCTAGGGTTGCGGGAGGTGGCGAGCAGTACTTC. It yields the protein CASSPRVAGGGEQYF.

V usage is TRBV28 and J usage is TRBJ1-2; a possible D gene is TRBD1 (6 bases). V was shortened by 7 bases and J by 4 bases, with 22 bases between the two germline ends. In germline, CDR1 is MDHEN, CDR2 SYDVKM. The CDR3 is 16 amino acids. In DNA, the CDR3 is TGTGCCAGCAAAGGGGGGTTCTCGACCCACGTCTATGGCTACACCTTC. Amino acids: CASKGGFSTHVYGYTF.

The chain employs TRBV11-2 and TRBJ2-3; 7 bases line up with TRBD2. Germline V gene lookup returns CDR1 SGHAT and CDR2 FQNNGV. The CDR3 is 17 residues long. V lost 5 bases, J lost 3 bases, and 14 bases stayed unmatched. As DNA, the CDR3 is TGTGCCAGCAGCCGACTAGCACCTCGGGCCTTAACAGATACGCAGTATTTT. Encoded protein: CASSRLAPRALTDTQYF.

The rearrangement joins TRBV27 to TRBJ1-2; maybe TRBD1 (5 bases). Germline-derived CDR1 and CDR2 are MNHEY and SMNVEV (reference sequence). Trimming cost V 5 bases and J 7 bases, with 17 bases left between them. CDR3 length: 14 residues. Here the CDR3 reads CASSGMMGVGGYTF. CDR3 DNA sequence: TGTGCCAGCAGTGGGATGATGGGGGTGGGTGGCTACACCTTC.

This chain links TRBV16 with TRBJ1-2, with a weak D call TRBD1 (6 bases). The V gene lost 3 bases and the J gene lost 5 bases, with 13 bases spanning the gap. Germline CDR1 and CDR2: KGHSY and FQNENV. This CDR3 region has 14 residues. The CDR3 nucleotides read TGTGCCAGCAGCCAGAGGGGGGTATTTTATGGCTACACCTTC. It codes for CASSQRGVFYGYTF.